Included here is one T cell receptor beta chain sequence, with context. Its antigen specificity is not known. Base-call qualities are not available, and no considerably larger clone is one nucleotide away. Donors were a few dozen systemically healthy Caucasian individuals from Russia aged roughly 6 to 100 years. About 10 milliliters of peripheral blood were collected from each donor into EDTA-treated Vacutainer tubes. Ficoll-Paque density-gradient centrifugation was used to isolate PBMCs, with at least 6.5 million per sample. Trizol reagent was used to extract total RNA from the PBMCs, yielding at least 5.5 micrograms per sample. For every donor, flow cytometry on a PBMC aliquot measured the percentage of naive CD45RAhigh/CD27high T cells. This specimen comes from a study of blood T cells in healthy people across ages (dated by TCRdb to 2013 to 2016). With respect to the entire study: In model experiments, roughly one uniquely barcoded TCR beta cDNA molecule per two T cells was captured by template switching. Age-related changes in TCR beta repertoire diversity were measured in the study by deep sequencing normalized with unique cDNA molecular identifiers. Four age groups were formed from the donors: young (average approximately 15 years), middle-aged (approximately 42), aged (roughly 58) and long-lived (less than 85). To avoid experimental bias, donors of different ages were randomly spread across the sequencing lanes. Two additional independent replicas of 1 million unique cDNA reads from the same blood draw were analyzed for two donors (one aged 18 to 30 and one aged 80 or older).

The investigation overall reported the following: Donor CMV infection status was unknown, potentially confounding age-related changes in expanded clonotypes. There was a strong correlation between observed TCR beta diversity and the percentage of naive T cells measured by flow cytometry. Conclusive comparison of naive and antigen-experienced compartments was prevented by the profiling of bulk unsorted PBMCs. The long-lived group showed more naive CD4+ T cells, fewer expanded clones and increased TCR diversity than the aged group, suggesting age selection. Estimates of total diversity from one million sequenced T cells were regarded as lower bounds and underestimates. Observed TCR beta diversity per million T cells fell roughly linearly with age, and a significant reduction was already apparent by age about 43.

The library came from 5' RACE. The instrument was an Illumina HiSeq 2500. A second roughly 6 to 11 cycle PCR used a sample-barcoded 5' primer and a J-beta primer mix. A template-switch 5' adaptor carrying 12 random nucleotides introduced a unique molecular identifier onto each TCR beta cDNA molecule. Each sample yielded at least 2.5 million CDR3-containing paired-end reads. First-strand cDNA was synthesized from all RNA with the Mint cDNA synthesis kit, primed by a TRBC-specific oligonucleotide. All cDNA was treated with uracil-DNA glycosylase and then went through a first 18-cycle PCR with the universal primers M1SS and BC2_uni_R. Per the source publication's procedure: Each sample was normalized by randomly selecting 1 million high-quality reads, each carrying a distinct molecular identifier. Instead of being binned into consensus sequences, reads that shared molecular identifiers were thrown out. CDR3 identification, clonotype clustering and error correction used MiTCR with a Q25 quality threshold and the strictest error-elimination algorithm. A nonparametric unseen species model using Euler transformation provided a lower-bound estimate of total TCR beta diversity. The public reads were reprocessed in TCRdb via fastp at Q25 and MiXCR, keeping in-frame beta chains. Rows matching on CDR3 protein sequence are summarized as one entry with the most common DNA and genes. What appears here as the V and J calls and clone size reflects TCRdb's work, not the paper's. The sample contains 1.5 million to 2 million distinct CDR3 sequences, roughly 49% of them found a single time. The ten largest clones add up to 2.1% of the sample.

Unmatched junction bases come to 9, with V trimmed by 4 bases and J by 9 bases. According to the germline V gene, CDR1 reads MNHEY and CDR2 reads SVGAGI. The CDR3, cysteine through phenylalanine, is 15 amino acids long. The only DNA kept is the CDR3, 45 bases in frame from the first base. This receptor was obtained from a woman aged 40 to 50 in good health. Rearrangement joined TRBV6-5 to TRBJ2-1; 10 bases in the middle match TRBD2. The sample taken for sequencing was blood. CDR3 sequence: CASSFRAGGAGEQFF. The sequence in DNA is TGTGCCAGCAGTTTCCGAGCGGGAGGGGCGGGTGAGCAGTTCTTC.